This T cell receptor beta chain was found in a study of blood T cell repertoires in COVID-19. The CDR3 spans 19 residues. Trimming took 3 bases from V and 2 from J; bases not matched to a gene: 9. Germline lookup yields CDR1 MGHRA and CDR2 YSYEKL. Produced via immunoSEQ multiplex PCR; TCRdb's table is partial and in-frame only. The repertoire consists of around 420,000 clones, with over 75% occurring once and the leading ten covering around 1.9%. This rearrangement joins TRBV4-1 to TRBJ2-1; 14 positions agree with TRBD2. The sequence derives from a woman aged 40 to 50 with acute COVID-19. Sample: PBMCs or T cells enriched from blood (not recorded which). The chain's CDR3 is CASSQGRMGLAGAYNEQFF. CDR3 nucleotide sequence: TGCGCCAGCAGCCAGGGAAGAATGGGACTAGCGGGGGCCTACAATGAGCAGTTCTTC.